This T cell receptor beta chain is drawn from a study of Ad26.COV2.S vaccination and SARS-CoV-2 variants. TCRdb's table, derived via immunoSEQ multiplex PCR, lists solely in-frame clones and lacks some. The profile shows roughly 400,000 clones, 80% to 95% of them singletons. Regarding the study as a whole: Quantification of TCR breadth and depth may have yielded underestimates of total T cell responses.

On this clone itself: Antigen: not known.

Documented treatment: roughly 19 received Ad26.COV2.S at low or high dose, single or two shots; about 5 received placebo; per-sample allocation not given. Day 63 after the first injection of vaccine or placebo was the sampling time. CDR1 and CDR2 from the germline V gene are MDHEN and SYDVKM. V dropped 8 bases and J dropped 2 bases, with 13 bases sitting between them. The CDR3 spans 13 residues. This clonotype was obtained from a person between 18 and 59 years old who received the Ad26.COV2.S COVID-19 vaccine or a placebo. The sequences come from peripheral blood, collected in a trial of Ad26.COV2.S vaccine versus placebo. The rearrangement uses TRBV28 and TRBJ2-7; no clear D gene. The CDR3 spells CASLKPGTYEQYF. CDR3 nucleotide sequence: TGTGCCAGCCTGAAGCCTGGCACCTACGAGCAGTACTTC.